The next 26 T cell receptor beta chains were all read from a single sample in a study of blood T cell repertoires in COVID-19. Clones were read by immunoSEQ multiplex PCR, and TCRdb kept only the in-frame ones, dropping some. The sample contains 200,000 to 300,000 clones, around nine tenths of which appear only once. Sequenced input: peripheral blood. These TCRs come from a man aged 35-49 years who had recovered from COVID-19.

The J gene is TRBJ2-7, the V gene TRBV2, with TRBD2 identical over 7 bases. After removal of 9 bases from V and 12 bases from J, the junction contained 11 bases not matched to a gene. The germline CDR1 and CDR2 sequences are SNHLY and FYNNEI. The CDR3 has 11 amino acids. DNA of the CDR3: TGTGCCAGTGAGGGAGGGCGAGGACCGTACTTC. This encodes CASEGGRGPYF.

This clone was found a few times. The CDR3 spells CASSQAIGLVRGEQYF. The CDR3 DNA is TGTGCCAGCAGCCAAGCCATCGGACTAGTTAGGGGCGAGCAGTACTTC. The chain links TRBV14 to TRBJ2-7; 7 bases align to TRBD2. V gave up 1 base and J gave up 6 bases; unmatched junction bases: 12. The CDR3 totals 16 residues. Germline-derived CDR1 and CDR2 are SGHDN and FVKESK. Full variable domain (rest looked up from reference TRBV14 and TRBJ2-7): EAGVTQFPSHSVIEKGQTVTLRCDPISGHDNLYWYRRVMGKEIKFLLHFVKESKQDESGMPNNRFLAERTGGTYSTLKVQPAELEDSGVYFCASSQAIGLVRGEQYFGPGTRLTVT.

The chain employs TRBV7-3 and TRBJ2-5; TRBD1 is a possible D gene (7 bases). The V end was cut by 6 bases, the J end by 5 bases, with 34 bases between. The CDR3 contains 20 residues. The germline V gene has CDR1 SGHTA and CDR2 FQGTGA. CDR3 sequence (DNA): TGTGCCAGCAGACCATGGGTTCCGGGACACGATCGACCAGGGGGGGAGACCCAGTACTTC. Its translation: CASRPWVPGHDRPGGETQYF.

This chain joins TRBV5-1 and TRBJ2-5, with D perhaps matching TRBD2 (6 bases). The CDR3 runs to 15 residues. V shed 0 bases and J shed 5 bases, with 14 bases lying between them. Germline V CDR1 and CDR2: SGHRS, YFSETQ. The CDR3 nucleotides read TGCGCCAGCAGCTTGGCGGGGGTCGCTAGGGAGACCCAGTACTTC. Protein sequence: CASSLAGVARETQYF.

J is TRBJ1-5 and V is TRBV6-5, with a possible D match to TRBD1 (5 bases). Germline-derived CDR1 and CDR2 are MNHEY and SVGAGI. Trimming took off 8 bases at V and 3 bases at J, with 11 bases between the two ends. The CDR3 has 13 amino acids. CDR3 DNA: TGTGCCAGCGCCGACAGATTCAATCAGCCCCAGCATTTT. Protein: CASADRFNQPQHF.

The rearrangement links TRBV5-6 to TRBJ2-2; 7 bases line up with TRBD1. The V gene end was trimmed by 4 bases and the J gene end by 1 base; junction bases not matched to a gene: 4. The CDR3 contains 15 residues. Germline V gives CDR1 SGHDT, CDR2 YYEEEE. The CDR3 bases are TGTGCCAGCAGCGGAAGACAGGGGAACACCGGGGAGCTGTTTTTT. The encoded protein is CASSGRQGNTGELFF.

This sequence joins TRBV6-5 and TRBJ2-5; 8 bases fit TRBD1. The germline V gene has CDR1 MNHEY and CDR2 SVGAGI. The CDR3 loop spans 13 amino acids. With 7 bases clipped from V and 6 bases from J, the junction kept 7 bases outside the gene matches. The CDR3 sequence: CASIPGTGQTQYF. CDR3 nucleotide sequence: TGTGCCAGCATCCCCGGGACAGGTCAGACCCAGTACTTC.

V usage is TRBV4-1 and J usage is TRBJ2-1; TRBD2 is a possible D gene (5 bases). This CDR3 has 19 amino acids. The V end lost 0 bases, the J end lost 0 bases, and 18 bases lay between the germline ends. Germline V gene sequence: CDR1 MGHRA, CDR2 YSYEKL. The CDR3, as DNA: TGCGCCAGCAGCCAAGATGGAGCCGCCGCGACTACCTCCTACAATGAGCAGTTCTTC. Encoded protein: CASSQDGAAATTSYNEQFF.

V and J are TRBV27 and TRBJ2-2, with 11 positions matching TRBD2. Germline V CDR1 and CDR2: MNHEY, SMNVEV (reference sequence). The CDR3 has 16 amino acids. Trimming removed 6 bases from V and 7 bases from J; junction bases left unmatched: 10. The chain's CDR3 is CASSLTSGSRIGELFF. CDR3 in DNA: TGTGCCAGCAGCCTCACTAGCGGGAGTCGCATCGGGGAGCTGTTTTTT.

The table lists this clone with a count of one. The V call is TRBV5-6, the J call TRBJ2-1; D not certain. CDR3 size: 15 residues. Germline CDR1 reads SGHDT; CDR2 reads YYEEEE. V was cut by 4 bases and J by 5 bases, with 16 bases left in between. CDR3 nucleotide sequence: TGTGCCAGCAGCCGACGACCGACTCTCAACAATGAGCAGTTCTTC. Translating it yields CASSRRPTLNNEQFF.

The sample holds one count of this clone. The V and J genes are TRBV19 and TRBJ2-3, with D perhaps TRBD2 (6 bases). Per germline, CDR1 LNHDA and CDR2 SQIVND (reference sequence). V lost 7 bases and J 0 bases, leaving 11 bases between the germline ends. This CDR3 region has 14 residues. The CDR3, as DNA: TGTGCCAGTAACCCTAGCGCAAGCACAGATACGCAGTATTTT. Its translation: CASNPSASTDTQYF.

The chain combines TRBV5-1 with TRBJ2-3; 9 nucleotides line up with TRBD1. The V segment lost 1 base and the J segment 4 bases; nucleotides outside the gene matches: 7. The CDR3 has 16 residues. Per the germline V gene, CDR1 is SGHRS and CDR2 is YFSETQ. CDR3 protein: CASSLSGQGFPDTQYF. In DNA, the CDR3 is TGCGCCAGCAGCTTGTCGGGACAGGGATTCCCAGATACGCAGTATTTT.

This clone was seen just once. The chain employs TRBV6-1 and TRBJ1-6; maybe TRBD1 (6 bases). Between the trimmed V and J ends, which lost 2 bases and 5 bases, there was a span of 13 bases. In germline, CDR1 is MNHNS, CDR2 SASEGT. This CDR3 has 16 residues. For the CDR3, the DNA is TGTGCCAGCAGTGAAAAGGCAGGGGCCAATAATTCACCCCTCCACTTT. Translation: CASSEKAGANNSPLHF.

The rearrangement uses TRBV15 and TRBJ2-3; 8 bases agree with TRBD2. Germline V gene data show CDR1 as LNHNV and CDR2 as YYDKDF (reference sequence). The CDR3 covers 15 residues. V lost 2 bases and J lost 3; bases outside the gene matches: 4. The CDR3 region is CATSRSSGMTDTQYF. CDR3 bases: TGTGCCACCAGCAGAAGTAGCGGGATGACAGATACGCAGTATTTT. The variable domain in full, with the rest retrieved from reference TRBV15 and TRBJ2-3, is DAMVIQNPRYQVTQFGKPVTLSCSQTLNHNVMYWYQQKSSQAPKLLFHYYDKDFNNEADTPDNFQSRRPNTSFCFLDIRSPGLGDTAMYLCATSRSSGMTDTQYFGPGTRLTVL.

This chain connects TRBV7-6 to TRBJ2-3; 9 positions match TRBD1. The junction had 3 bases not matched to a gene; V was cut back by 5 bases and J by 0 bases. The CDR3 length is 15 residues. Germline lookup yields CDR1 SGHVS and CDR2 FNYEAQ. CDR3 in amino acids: CASSQGQGSTDTQYF. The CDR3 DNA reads TGTGCCAGCAGCCAGGGACAGGGTAGCACAGATACGCAGTATTTT.

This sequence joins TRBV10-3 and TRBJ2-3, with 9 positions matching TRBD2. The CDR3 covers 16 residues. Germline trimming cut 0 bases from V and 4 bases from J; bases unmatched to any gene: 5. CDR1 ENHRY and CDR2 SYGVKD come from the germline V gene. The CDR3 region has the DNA TGTGCCATCAGTGAGTCCGGCGGGGGGGCCGCAGATACGCAGTATTTT. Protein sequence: CAISESGGGAADTQYF.

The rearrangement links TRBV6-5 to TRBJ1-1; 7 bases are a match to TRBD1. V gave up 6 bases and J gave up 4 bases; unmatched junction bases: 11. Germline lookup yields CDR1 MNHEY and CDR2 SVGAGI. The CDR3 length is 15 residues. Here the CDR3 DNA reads TGTGCCAGCAGAGGATCAGGAGGGGGCCTCACTGAAGCTTTCTTT. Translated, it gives CASRGSGGGLTEAFF.

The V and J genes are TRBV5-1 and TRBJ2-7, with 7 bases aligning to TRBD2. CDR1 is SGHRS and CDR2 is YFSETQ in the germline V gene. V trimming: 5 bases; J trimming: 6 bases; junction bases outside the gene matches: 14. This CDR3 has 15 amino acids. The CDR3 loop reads CASSTRPGGRLEQYF. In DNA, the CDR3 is TGCGCCAGCAGTACTCGGCCGGGAGGAAGGCTCGAGCAGTACTTC.

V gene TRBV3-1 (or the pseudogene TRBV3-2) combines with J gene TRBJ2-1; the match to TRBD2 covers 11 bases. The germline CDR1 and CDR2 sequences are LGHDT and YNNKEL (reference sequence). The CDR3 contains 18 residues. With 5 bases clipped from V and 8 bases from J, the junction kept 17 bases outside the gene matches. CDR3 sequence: CASSSRTSGFPFFYEQFF. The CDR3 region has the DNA TGTGCCAGCAGCTCCCGGACTAGCGGGTTTCCTTTTTTCTATGAGCAGTTCTTC.

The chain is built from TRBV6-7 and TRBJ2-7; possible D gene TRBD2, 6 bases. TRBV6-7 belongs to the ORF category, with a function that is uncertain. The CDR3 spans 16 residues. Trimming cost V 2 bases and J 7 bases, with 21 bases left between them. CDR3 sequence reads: CASSYPPDTGEYEQYF. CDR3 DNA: TGTGCCAGCAGTTACCCCCCGGACACGGGAGAATATGAGCAGTACTTC.

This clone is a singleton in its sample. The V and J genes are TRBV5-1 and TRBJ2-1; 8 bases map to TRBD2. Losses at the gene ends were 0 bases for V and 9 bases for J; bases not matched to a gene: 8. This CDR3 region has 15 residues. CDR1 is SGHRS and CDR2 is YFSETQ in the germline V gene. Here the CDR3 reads CASSLDGAGGLEQFF. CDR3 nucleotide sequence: TGCGCCAGCAGCTTGGATGGGGCGGGGGGACTTGAGCAGTTCTTC.

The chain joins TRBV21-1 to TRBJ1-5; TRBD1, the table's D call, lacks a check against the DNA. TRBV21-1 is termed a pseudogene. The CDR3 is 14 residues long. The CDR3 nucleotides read TGTGCCAGCAAATCGAGACAGGGCTATCAGCCCCAGCATTTT. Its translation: CASKSRQGYQPQHF.

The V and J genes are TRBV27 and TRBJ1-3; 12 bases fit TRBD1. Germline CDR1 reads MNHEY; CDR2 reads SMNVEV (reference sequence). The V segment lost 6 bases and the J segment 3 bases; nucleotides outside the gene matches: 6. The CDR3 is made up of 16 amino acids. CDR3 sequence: CASRKGQGAYGNTIYF. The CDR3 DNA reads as TGTGCCAGCAGAAAGGGACAGGGGGCTTATGGAAACACCATATATTTT.

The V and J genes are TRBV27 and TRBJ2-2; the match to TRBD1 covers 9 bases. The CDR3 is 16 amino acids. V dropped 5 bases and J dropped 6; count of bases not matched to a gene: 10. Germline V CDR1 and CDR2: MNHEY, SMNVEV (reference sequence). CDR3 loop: CASSTWTGAVAGELFF. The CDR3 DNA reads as TGTGCCAGCAGTACATGGACAGGGGCGGTTGCCGGGGAGCTGTTTTTT.

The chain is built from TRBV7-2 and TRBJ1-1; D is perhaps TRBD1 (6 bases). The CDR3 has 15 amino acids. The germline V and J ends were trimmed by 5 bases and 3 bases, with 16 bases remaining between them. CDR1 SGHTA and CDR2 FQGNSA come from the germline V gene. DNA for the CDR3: TGTGCCAGCAGCCCGAGGCGGGGGGGCGACACTGAAGCTTTCTTT. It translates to CASSPRRGGDTEAFF.

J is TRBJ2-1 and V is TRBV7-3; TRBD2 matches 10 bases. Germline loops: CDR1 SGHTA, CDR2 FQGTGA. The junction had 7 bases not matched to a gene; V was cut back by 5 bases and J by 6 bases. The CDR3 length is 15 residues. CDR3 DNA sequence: TGTGCCAGCAGCGCGACTAGCGGGCCTCCCAATGAGCAGTTCTTC. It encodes CASSATSGPPNEQFF.